This T cell receptor (beta chain) stems from a study of PD-1 blockade in classical Hodgkin lymphoma. Looking at the study overall: Intravenous nivolumab at 3 mg/kg was given to patients every 2 weeks.

Remarks on this clone: Its antigen is undetermined.

Sequencing was performed with immunoSEQ multiplex PCR; in TCRdb, only in-frame clones are kept and a portion is missing. The repertoire holds nearly 25,000 clones, with around 80% as singletons. The CDR3 has 13 residues. Germline CDR1 reads SGHVS; CDR2 reads FNYEAQ. V lost 2 bases to trimming and J lost 7 bases, with 9 bases between them. Each patient experienced a relapse that followed autologous stem cell transplantation, and brentuximab vedotin exposure varied. Overall study results and limits: In newly diagnosed patients, baseline TCR diversity was reportedly below that of healthy donors. Complete responders' baseline diversity resembled that of newly diagnosed patients. No one has yet defined what causes the repertoire differences, which may be disease activity or prior therapy.

This TCR was sampled from a human donor with classical Hodgkin lymphoma. The chain has TRBV7-6 and TRBJ1-3; no firm D call. Sequencing was performed on peripheral blood mononuclear cells (PBMCs), taken before the second cycle of nivolumab. The CDR3 DNA follows: TGTGCCAGCAGCTTACAGGACTATAACACCATATATTTT. This sequence encodes CASSLQDYNTIYF.